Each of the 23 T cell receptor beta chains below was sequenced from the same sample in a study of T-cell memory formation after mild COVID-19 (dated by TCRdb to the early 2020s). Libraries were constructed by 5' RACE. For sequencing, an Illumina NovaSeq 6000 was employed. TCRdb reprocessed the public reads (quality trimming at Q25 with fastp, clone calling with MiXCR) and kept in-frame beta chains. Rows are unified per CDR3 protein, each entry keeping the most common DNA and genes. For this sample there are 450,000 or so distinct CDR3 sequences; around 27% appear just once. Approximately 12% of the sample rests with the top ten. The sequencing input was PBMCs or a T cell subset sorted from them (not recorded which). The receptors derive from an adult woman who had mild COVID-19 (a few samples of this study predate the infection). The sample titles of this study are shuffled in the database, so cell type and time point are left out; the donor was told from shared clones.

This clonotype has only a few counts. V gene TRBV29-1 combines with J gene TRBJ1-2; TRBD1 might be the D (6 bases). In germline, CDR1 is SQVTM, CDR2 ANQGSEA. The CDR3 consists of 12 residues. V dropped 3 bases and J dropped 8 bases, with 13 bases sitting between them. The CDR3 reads CSVDVQGIGYTF. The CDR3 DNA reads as TGCAGCGTTGATGTACAGGGAATAGGCTACACCTTC.

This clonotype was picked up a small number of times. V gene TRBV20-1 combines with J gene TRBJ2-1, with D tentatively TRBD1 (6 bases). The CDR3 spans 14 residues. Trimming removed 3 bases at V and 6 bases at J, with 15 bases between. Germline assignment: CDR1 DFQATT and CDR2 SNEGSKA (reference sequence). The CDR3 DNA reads TGCAGTGCTAGTATCAGGGGTTGGTCCAATGAGCAGTTCTTC. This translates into CSASIRGWSNEQFF.

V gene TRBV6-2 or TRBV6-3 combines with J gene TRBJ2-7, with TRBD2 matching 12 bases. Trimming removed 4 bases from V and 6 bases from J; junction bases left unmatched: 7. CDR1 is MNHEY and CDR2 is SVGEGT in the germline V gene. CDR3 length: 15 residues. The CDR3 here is CASSLTSGSVSEQYF. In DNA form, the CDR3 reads TGTGCCAGCAGTTTGACTAGCGGGAGTGTTTCCGAGCAGTACTTC.

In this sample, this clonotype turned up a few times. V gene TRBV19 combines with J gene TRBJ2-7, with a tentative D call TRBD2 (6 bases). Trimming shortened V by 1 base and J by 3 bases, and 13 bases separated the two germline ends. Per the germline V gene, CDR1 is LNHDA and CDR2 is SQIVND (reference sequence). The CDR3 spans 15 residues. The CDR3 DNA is TGTGCCAGTAGTATAGTCTGGGGCGGGAACTACGAGCAGTACTTC. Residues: CASSIVWGGNYEQYF. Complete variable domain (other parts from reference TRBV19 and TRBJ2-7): DGGITQSPKYLFRKEGQNVTLSCEQNLNHDAMYWYRQDPGQGLRLIYYSQIVNDFQKGDIAEGYSVSREKKESFPLTVTSAQKNPTAFYLCASSIVWGGNYEQYFGPGTRLTVT.

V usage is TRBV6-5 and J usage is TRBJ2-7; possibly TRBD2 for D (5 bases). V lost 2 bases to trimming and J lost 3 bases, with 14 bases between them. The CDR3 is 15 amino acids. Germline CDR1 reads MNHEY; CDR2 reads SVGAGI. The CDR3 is CASSYEAGGHYEQYF. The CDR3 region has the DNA TGTGCCAGCAGTTACGAAGCAGGCGGGCACTACGAGCAGTACTTC.

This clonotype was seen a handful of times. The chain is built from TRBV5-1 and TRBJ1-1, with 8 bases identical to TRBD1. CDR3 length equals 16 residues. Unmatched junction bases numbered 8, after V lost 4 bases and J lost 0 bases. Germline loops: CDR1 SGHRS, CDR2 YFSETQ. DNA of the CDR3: TGCGCCAGCAGCCTAGGACAGGGTTTCATGAACACTGAAGCTTTCTTT. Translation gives CASSLGQGFMNTEAFF.

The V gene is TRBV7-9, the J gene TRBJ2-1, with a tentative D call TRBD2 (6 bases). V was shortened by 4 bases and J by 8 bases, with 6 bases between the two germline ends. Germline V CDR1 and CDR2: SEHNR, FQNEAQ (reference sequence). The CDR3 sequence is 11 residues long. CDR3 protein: CASSWRDEQFF. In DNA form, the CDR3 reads TGTGCCAGCAGCTGGAGGGATGAGCAGTTCTTC.

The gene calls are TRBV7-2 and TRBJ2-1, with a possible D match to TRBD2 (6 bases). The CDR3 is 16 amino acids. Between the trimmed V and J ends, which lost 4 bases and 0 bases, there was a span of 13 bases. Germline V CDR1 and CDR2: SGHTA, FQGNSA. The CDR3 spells CASSSGGLSSYNEQFF. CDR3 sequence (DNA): TGTGCCAGCAGCTCCGGGGGACTCTCCTCCTACAATGAGCAGTTCTTC.

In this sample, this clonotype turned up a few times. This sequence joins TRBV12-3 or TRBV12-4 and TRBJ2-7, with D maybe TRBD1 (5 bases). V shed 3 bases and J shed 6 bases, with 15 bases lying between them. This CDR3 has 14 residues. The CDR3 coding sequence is TGTGCCAGCAGTTTCGGTCCAGGGTCTACCGAGCAGTACTTC. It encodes CASSFGPGSTEQYF.

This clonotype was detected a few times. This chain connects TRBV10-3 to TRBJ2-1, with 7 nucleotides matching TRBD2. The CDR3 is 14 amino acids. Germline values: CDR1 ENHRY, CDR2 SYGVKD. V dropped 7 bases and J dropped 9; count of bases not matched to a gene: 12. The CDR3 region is CAINAGTNHAEQFF. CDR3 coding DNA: TGTGCCATCAACGCCGGGACTAATCATGCTGAGCAGTTCTTC.

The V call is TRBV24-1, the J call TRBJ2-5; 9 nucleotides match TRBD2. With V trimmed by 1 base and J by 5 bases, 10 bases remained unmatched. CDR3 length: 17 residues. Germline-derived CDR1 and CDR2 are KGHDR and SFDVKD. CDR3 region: CATSDLSGGTDVETQYF. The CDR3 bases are TGTGCCACCAGTGATTTAAGCGGGGGGACAGATGTGGAGACCCAGTACTTC.

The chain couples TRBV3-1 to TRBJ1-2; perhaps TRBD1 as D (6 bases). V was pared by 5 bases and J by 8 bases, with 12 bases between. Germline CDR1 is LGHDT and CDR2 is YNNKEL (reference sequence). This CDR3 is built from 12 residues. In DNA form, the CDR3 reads TGTGCCAGCAGCGCAACAGGGTTCGGCTACACCTTC. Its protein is CASSATGFGYTF.

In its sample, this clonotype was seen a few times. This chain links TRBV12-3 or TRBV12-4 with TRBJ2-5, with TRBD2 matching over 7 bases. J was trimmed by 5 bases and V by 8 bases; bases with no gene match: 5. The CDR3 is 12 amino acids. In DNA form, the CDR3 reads TGTGCCAGCGCCAGCGGGATGGAGACCCAGTACTTC. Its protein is CASASGMETQYF.

In DNA form, the CDR3 reads TGCGCCAGCAGCCAAGAGGCAGGGGTTGGGGAGCAGTACTTC. Encoded protein: CASSQEAGVGEQYF. The chain combines TRBV4-3 with TRBJ2-7; a weak D match, TRBD1 (6 bases). The V end was cut by 0 bases, the J end by 7 bases, with 13 bases between. Germline lookup yields CDR1 LGHNA and CDR2 YSLEER. CDR3 length: 14 amino acids.

The CDR3 DNA is TGTGCCAGCAGTGTTGGGGGGATGGCTGAAGCTTTCTTT. Its translation: CASSVGGMAEAFF. The chain combines TRBV2 with TRBJ1-1; D is possibly TRBD1 (5 bases). V shed 4 bases and J shed 6 bases, with 12 bases lying between them. This CDR3 has 13 amino acids. Germline values: CDR1 SNHLY, CDR2 FYNNEI. Drawing the rest from reference TRBV2 and TRBJ1-1, the complete variable domain is EPEVTQTPSHQVTQMGQEVILRCVPISNHLYFYWYRQILGQKVEFLVSFYNNEISEKSEIFDDQFSVERPDGSNFTLKIRSTKLEDSAMYFCASSVGGMAEAFFGQGTRLTVV.

In nucleotides, the CDR3 is TGTGCCAGCAGCTTCGTGGGAGGGAGGGGTTCCTACGAGCAGTACTTC. Its protein is CASSFVGGRGSYEQYF. The chain uses TRBV7-8 and TRBJ2-7; TRBD2 matches 7 bases. This CDR3 contains 16 residues. The ends lost 3 bases at V and 1 base at J; junction bases unmatched: 9. The germline CDR1 and CDR2 sequences are SGHVS and FQNEAQ.

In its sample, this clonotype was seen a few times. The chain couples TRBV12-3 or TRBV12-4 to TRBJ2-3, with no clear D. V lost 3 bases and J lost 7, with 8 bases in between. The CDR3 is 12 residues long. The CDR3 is CASSFPANTQYF. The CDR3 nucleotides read TGTGCCAGCAGTTTCCCGGCAAATACGCAGTATTTT.

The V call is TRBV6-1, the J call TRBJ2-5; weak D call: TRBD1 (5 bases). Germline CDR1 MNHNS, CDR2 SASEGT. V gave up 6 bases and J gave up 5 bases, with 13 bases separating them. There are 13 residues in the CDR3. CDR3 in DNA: TGTGCCAGCAGATCCAGGGTTCAGGAGACCCAGTACTTC. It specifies CASRSRVQETQYF.

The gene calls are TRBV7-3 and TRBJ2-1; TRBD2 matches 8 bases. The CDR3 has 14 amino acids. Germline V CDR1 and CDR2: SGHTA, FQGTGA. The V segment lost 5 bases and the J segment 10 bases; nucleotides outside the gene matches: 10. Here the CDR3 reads CASSGVGGAGEQFF. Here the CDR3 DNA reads TGTGCCAGCAGCGGAGTCGGGGGGGCTGGGGAGCAGTTCTTC.

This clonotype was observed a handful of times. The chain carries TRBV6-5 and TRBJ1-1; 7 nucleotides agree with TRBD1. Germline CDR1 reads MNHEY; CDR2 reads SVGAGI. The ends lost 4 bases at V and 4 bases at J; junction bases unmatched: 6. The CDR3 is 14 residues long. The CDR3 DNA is TGTGCCAGCAGTTCCGACAGGGTAAGCACTGAAGCTTTCTTT. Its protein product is CASSSDRVSTEAFF.

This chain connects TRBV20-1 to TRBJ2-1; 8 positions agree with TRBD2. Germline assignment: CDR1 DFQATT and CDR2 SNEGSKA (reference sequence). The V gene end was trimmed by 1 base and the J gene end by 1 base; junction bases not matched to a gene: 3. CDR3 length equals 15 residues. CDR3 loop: CSARAGGLSYNEQFF. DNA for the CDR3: TGCAGTGCTAGAGCGGGAGGGCTGTCCTACAATGAGCAGTTCTTC.

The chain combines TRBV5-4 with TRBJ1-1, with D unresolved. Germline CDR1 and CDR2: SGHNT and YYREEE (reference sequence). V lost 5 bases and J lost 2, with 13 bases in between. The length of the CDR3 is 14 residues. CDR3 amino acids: CASSYTTGNTEAFF. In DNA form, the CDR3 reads TGTGCCAGCAGTTACACAACGGGAAACACTGAAGCTTTCTTT.

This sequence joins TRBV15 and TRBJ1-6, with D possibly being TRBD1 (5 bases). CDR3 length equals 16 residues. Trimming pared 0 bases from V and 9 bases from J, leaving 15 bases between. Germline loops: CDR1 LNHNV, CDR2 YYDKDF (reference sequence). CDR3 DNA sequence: TGTGCCACCAGCAGAGACGTAGGTCAGGGCGGTTCACCCCTCCACTTT. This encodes CATSRDVGQGGSPLHF.